A single sample gave rise to the 23 T cell receptor beta chains below, sequenced in a study of blood T cell repertoires in COVID-19. The assay was immunoSEQ multiplex PCR, and TCRdb's table has in-frame clones only and misses some. There are more than 200,000 clones in the sample; about 90% occur only once, and around 1.4% lies in the top ten. The sequenced sample was peripheral blood. These receptors originate from a man aged 80 or over with acute or convalescent COVID-19.

This clone showed up just a few times. The DNA for the CDR3 is TGTGCCAGCAGCTTAGGAGCGGGGCGCTCCTACGAGCAGTACTTC. Translated: CASSLGAGRSYEQYF. The J gene is TRBJ2-7, the V gene TRBV7-2; TRBD2 matches 7 bases. Germline V gene data show CDR1 as SGHTA and CDR2 as FQGNSA. This CDR3 is built from 15 residues. V lost 1 base and J lost 0; bases outside the gene matches: 3.

The gene calls are TRBV5-8 and TRBJ1-3; possible D gene TRBD1, 6 bases. CDR1 is SGHTS, CDR2 YDEGEE, per germline. V was trimmed by 0 bases and J by 6 bases, leaving 10 bases between them. The CDR3 covers 14 residues. This CDR3 is CASSLGQAVNTIYF. In nucleotides, the CDR3 is TGTGCCAGCAGCTTGGGACAGGCAGTAAACACCATATATTTT.

The chain has TRBV5-6 and TRBJ2-7; no clear D. CDR1 and CDR2 from the germline V gene are SGHDT and YYEEEE. This CDR3 has 14 amino acids. Deletions cut 0 bases from V and 1 base from J, with 8 bases between. CDR3 DNA sequence: TGTGCCAGCAGCTTGGCTATGTTTTCCTACGAGCAGTACTTC. It codes for CASSLAMFSYEQYF.

This chain joins TRBV11-3 and TRBJ1-1; D possibly corresponds to TRBD1 (5 bases). The CDR3 extends over 21 amino acids. Trimming cost V 0 bases and J 0 bases, with 26 bases left between them. CDR1 is SGHNT, CDR2 YENEEA, per germline. Here the CDR3 reads CASSLDRSWGDPWSLNTEAFF. The CDR3, as DNA: TGTGCCAGCAGCTTAGACCGAAGTTGGGGCGATCCGTGGTCGCTGAACACTGAAGCTTTCTTT.

This clone was seen just once. This chain joins TRBV9 and TRBJ2-7; TRBD2 agrees at 8 bases. Germline loops: CDR1 SGDLS, CDR2 YYNGEE. The CDR3 loop spans 15 amino acids. Losses at the gene ends were 4 bases for V and 2 bases for J; bases not matched to a gene: 8. The CDR3 nucleotides are TGTGCCAGCAGCCTTGGGACTAGTGGGACCTACGAGCAGTACTTC. Protein product: CASSLGTSGTYEQYF.

The V call is TRBV6-5, the J call TRBJ1-1; 7 positions agree with TRBD1. After removal of 2 bases from V and 0 bases from J, the junction contained 3 bases not matched to a gene. Germline V gene lookup returns CDR1 MNHEY and CDR2 SVGAGI. This CDR3 has 15 amino acids. DNA of the CDR3: TGTGCCAGCAGTTACGGGACAGATATGAACACTGAAGCTTTCTTT. Amino acids: CASSYGTDMNTEAFF.

The chain joins TRBV19 to TRBJ2-2; the D gene is possibly TRBD1 (6 bases). CDR3 length: 14 amino acids. V was pared by 4 bases and J by 7 bases, with 13 bases between. From germline, CDR1 is LNHDA and CDR2 SQIVND (reference sequence). CDR3 DNA: TGTGCCAGTAGTAGACGGACACAGGGCGGGGAGCTGTTTTTT. The encoded protein is CASSRRTQGGELFF.

The rearrangement joins TRBV12-3 or TRBV12-4 to TRBJ1-1; the D gene is possibly TRBD1 (6 bases). This CDR3 region has 12 residues. Deletions cut 4 bases from V and 7 bases from J, with 10 bases between. The CDR3 is CASSSGQYEAFF. DNA for the CDR3: TGTGCCAGCAGTTCCGGACAGTATGAAGCTTTCTTT.

This clone was observed once. The J gene is TRBJ2-2, the V gene TRBV28; the D gene is possibly TRBD1 (6 bases). The CDR3 is made up of 15 amino acids. Germline V gives CDR1 MDHEN, CDR2 SYDVKM. The V end lost 1 base, the J end lost 0 bases, and 6 bases lay between the germline ends. The CDR3 spells CASSLYRANTGELFF. The CDR3 bases are TGTGCCAGCAGTTTATACAGGGCGAACACCGGGGAGCTGTTTTTT.

This clone was detected once. J is TRBJ2-3 and V is TRBV6-2 or TRBV6-3; TRBD1 aligns across 9 bases. Trimming took 5 bases from V and 4 from J; bases not matched to a gene: 19. This CDR3 spans 19 amino acids. Germline assignment: CDR1 MNHEY and CDR2 SVGEGT. The CDR3 sequence: CASSKRQGVTREKADTQYF. In nucleotides, the CDR3 is TGTGCCAGCAGTAAAAGACAGGGGGTAACGCGGGAGAAGGCAGATACGCAGTATTTT.

The chain uses TRBV6-5 and TRBJ2-3; D unclear. CDR1 MNHEY and CDR2 SVGAGI come from the germline V gene. CDR3 length: 13 amino acids. Trimming shortened V by 9 bases and J by 1 base, and 11 bases separated the two germline ends. In nucleotides, the CDR3 is TGTGCCAGTATTCGGAGTGGCACAGATACGCAGTATTTT. Encoded protein: CASIRSGTDTQYF.

V gene TRBV7-6 combines with J gene TRBJ1-3, with D possibly TRBD1 on 6 matching bases. Germline CDR1 reads SGHVS; CDR2 reads FNYEAQ. This CDR3 region has 15 residues. V lost 5 bases, J lost 1 base, and 12 bases lay in between. CDR3 protein: CASSEKQGSGNTIYF. CDR3 DNA sequence: TGTGCCAGCAGCGAGAAACAGGGTTCTGGAAACACCATATATTTT.

The chain joins TRBV18 to TRBJ2-3, with D possibly being TRBD1 (5 bases). Trimming stripped 0 bases from V and 10 bases from J, with 14 bases between. The CDR3 totals 14 residues. The V gene's germline CDR1 is KGHSH and CDR2 LQKENI. The CDR3 DNA reads as TGTGCCAGCTCACCACCGGGCAGGGCTAGAGCGCAGTATTTT. It encodes CASSPPGRARAQYF.

The chain uses TRBV24-1 and TRBJ2-2, with D possibly being TRBD2 (5 bases). This CDR3 has 17 residues. Germline CDR1 reads KGHDR; CDR2 reads SFDVKD. V was clipped by 4 bases and J by 2 bases, with 16 bases between them. The CDR3 sequence: CATSDRARSGNTGELFF. The CDR3 DNA follows: TGTGCCACCAGTGACCGGGCCCGATCGGGAAACACCGGGGAGCTGTTTTTT.

The CDR3 sequence is CASSSRPSGTGRGDEQFF. The CDR3 DNA follows: TGTGCCAGCAGCTCCCGTCCCTCCGGGACAGGGAGAGGGGATGAGCAGTTCTTC. J is TRBJ2-1 and V is TRBV21-1; the table calls TRBD1, which could not be checked here. TRBV21-1 is classified as a pseudogene. The CDR3 consists of 18 residues.

This clone appeared a single time. V gene TRBV6-5 combines with J gene TRBJ2-1; 9 bases are shared with TRBD2. Germline V gives CDR1 MNHEY, CDR2 SVGAGI. The CDR3 has 15 amino acids. Unmatched junction bases numbered 4, after V lost 2 bases and J lost 5 bases. The CDR3 loop reads CASSYGLAGNNEQFF. For the CDR3, the DNA is TGTGCCAGCAGTTACGGTCTAGCGGGGAACAATGAGCAGTTCTTC.

CDR3: CASSHRGGTGVPEQFF. DNA for the CDR3: TGTGCCAGCAGCCACCGAGGGGGGACAGGGGTGCCTGAGCAGTTCTTC. This chain links TRBV7-3 with TRBJ2-1; 10 bases align to TRBD1. The ends lost 5 bases at V and 9 bases at J; junction bases unmatched: 13. This CDR3 spans 16 amino acids. Germline V lookup: CDR1 SGHTA, CDR2 FQGTGA. Based on the CDR3 plus reference TRBV7-3 and TRBJ2-1, the full variable domain is GAGVSQTPSNKVTEKGKYVELRCDPISGHTALYWYRQSLGQGPEFLIYFQGTGAADDSGLPNDRFFAVRPEGSVSTLKIQRTERGDSAVYLCASSHRGGTGVPEQFFGPGTRLTVL.

The chain recombines TRBV18 with TRBJ2-2, with 8 bases that match TRBD1. Germline CDR1 and CDR2: KGHSH and LQKENI. CDR3 length: 17 amino acids. With 4 bases clipped from V and 4 bases from J, the junction kept 11 bases outside the gene matches. The CDR3 nucleotides are TGTGCCAGCTCACGACGCCGACAGGGGTCCGTCACCGGGGAGCTGTTTTTT. Its protein product is CASSRRRQGSVTGELFF.

The chain joins TRBV6-5 to TRBJ1-4, with TRBD1 identical over 12 bases. Germline V lookup: CDR1 MNHEY, CDR2 SVGAGI. CDR3 length: 15 amino acids. V lost 6 bases, J lost 8 bases, and 7 bases stayed unmatched. The CDR3 DNA reads TGTGCCAGCAGACCTACCGGGACAGGGGGCGAAAAACTGTTTTTT. It is translated as CASRPTGTGGEKLFF.

This chain connects TRBV7-2 to TRBJ2-2, with 9 bases aligning to TRBD1. Germline V lookup: CDR1 SGHTA, CDR2 FQGNSA. This CDR3 region has 17 residues. The junction had 6 bases not matched to a gene; V was cut back by 4 bases and J by 0 bases. The CDR3 coding sequence is TGTGCCAGCAGCTATTCCGGGACAGGGACGAACACCGGGGAGCTGTTTTTT. As protein: CASSYSGTGTNTGELFF.

The J gene is TRBJ2-7, the V gene TRBV7-8; 7 positions match TRBD2. Germline lookup yields CDR1 SGHVS and CDR2 FQNEAQ. Germline trimming cut 0 bases from V and 5 bases from J; bases unmatched to any gene: 7. This CDR3 has 15 amino acids. DNA of the CDR3: TGTGCCAGCAGCTTAGCAGCGCGGGAGTTCAACGAGCAGTACTTC. Its translation is CASSLAAREFNEQYF.

This clone was recorded only once. The chain employs TRBV18 and TRBJ1-5, with 7 bases that match TRBD1. The CDR3 is made up of 17 amino acids. Losses at the gene ends were 1 base for V and 5 bases for J; bases not matched to a gene: 11. Germline V gives CDR1 KGHSH, CDR2 LQKENI. CDR3 residues: CASSPQATGKLYQPQHF. CDR3 nucleotide sequence: TGTGCCAGCTCACCACAAGCGACAGGGAAACTTTATCAGCCCCAGCATTTT.

The rearrangement joins TRBV19 to TRBJ2-1; 8 nucleotides line up with TRBD1. CDR1 and CDR2 from the germline V gene are LNHDA and SQIVND (reference sequence). This CDR3 is built from 16 residues. After removal of 5 bases from V and 6 bases from J, the junction contained 12 bases not matched to a gene. Written as DNA, the CDR3 is TGTGCCAGTAGTCCCCGAGACAGGGGTTCGGGCAATGAGCAGTTCTTC. It translates to CASSPRDRGSGNEQFF.